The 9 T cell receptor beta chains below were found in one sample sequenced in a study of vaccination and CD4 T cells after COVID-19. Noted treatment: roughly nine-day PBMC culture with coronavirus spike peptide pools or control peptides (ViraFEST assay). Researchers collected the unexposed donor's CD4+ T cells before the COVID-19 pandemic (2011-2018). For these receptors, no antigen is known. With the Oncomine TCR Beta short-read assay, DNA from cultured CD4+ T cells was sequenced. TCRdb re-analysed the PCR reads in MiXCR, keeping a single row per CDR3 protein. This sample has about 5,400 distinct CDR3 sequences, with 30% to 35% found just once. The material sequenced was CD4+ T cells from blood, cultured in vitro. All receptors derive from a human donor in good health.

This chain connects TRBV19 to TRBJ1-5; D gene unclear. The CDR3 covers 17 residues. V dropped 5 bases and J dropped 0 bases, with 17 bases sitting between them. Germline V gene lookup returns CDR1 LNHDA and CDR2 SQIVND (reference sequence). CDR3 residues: CASSPRGAPYSNQPQHF. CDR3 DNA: TGTGCCAGTAGTCCCCGGGGTGCCCCCTATAGCAATCAGCCCCAGCATTTT.

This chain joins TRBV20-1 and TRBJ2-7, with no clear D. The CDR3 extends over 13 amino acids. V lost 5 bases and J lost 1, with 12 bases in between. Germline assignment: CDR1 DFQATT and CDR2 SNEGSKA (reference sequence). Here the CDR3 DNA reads TGCAGTGCTTTGAGGACGGTATCCTACGAGCAGTACTTC. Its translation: CSALRTVSYEQYF.

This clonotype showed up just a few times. Here the CDR3 DNA reads TGCAGTGTCCCCGGGACAGGGTGGACCGGGGAGCTGTTTTTT. Protein: CSVPGTGWTGELFF. The V gene is TRBV20-1, the J gene TRBJ2-2; 9 positions match TRBD1. Germline V gene lookup returns CDR1 DFQATT and CDR2 SNEGSKA (reference sequence). V was pared by 7 bases and J by 5 bases, with 8 bases of the junction left unmatched. The CDR3 extends over 14 amino acids.

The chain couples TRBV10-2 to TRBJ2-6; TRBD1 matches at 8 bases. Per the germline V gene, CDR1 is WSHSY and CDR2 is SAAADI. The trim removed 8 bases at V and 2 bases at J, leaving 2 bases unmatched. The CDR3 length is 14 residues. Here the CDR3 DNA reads TGCGCCAGCCAGGGGGCGACTGGGGCCAACGTCCTGACTTTC. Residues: CASQGATGANVLTF.

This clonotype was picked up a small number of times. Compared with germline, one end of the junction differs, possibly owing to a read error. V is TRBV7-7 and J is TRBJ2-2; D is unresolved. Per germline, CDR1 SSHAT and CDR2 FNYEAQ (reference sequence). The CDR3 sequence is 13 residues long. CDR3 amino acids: CASSPRPNGELFF. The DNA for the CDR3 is TGTGCTAGCAGCCCACGACCGAACGGGGAGCTGTTTTTT.

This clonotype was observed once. The CDR3 is CSVGHLTTDTQYF. The DNA of the CDR3 is TGCAGCGTTGGTCATTTGACCACAGATACGCAGTATTTT. The chain uses TRBV29-1 and TRBJ2-3; unclear D gene. Germline-derived CDR1 and CDR2 are SQVTM and ANQGSEA. Trimming took off 4 bases at V and 2 bases at J, with 10 bases between the two ends. The CDR3 sequence is 13 residues long.

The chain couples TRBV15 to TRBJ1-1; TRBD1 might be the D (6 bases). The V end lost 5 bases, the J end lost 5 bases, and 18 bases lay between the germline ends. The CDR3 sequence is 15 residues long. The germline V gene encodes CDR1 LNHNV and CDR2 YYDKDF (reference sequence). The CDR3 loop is CATSLPQGLWTEAFF. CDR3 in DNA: TGTGCCACCAGCCTGCCTCAGGGGTTATGGACTGAAGCTTTCTTT.

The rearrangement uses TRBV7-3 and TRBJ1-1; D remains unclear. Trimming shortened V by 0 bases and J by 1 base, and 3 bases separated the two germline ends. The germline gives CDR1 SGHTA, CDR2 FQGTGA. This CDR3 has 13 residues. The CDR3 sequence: CASSLTGNTEAFF. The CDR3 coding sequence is TGTGCCAGCAGCTTAACAGGGAACACTGAAGCTTTCTTT. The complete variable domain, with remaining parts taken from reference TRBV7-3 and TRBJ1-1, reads GAGVSQTPSNKVTEKGKYVELRCDPISGHTALYWYRQSLGQGPEFLIYFQGTGAADDSGLPNDRFFAVRPEGSVSTLKIQRTERGDSAVYLCASSLTGNTEAFFGQGTRLTVV.

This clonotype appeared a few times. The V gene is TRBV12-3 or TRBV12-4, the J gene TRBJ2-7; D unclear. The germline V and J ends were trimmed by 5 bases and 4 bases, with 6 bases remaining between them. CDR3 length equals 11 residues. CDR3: CASSTQYEQYF. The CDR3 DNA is TGTGCCAGCAGTACTCAATACGAGCAGTACTTC.